This T cell receptor (beta chain) was sequenced during a study of tumor and adjacent non-tumor tissue in lung cancer. Overall study findings and caveats: Patients with more diverse tumor TCRs had worse survival.

On this clonotype: Its antigen is not known. This may stem from a read error, because a much larger clone lies one nucleotide away.

TCRbeta libraries were built with three rounds of nested PCR, modified from ARM-PCR. TCRdb ran MiXCR on the multiplex PCR reads and lists one entry per CDR3 protein. This sample has approximately 120,000 distinct CDR3 sequences; about 66% occur once, and the top ten carry roughly 13%. RNA was extracted from bulk tissue without any cell sorting. Chemotherapy-naive patients with new lung cancer underwent thoracic surgery in China, August–late 2014. The CDR3 extends over 15 amino acids. Trimming pared 0 bases from V and 6 bases from J, leaving 15 bases between. Germline CDR1 is SGHNT and CDR2 is YYREEE (reference sequence).

This TCR was recovered from a young man with non-small cell lung cancer. The sequencing input was lung tumor tissue. The chain uses TRBV5-4 and TRBJ1-2; D unresolved. The CDR3 DNA reads TGTGCCAGCAGCTTGGCCGGCCAGGCCTCCCATGGCTACACCTTC. Translating it yields CASSLAGQASHGYTF.